Following are 13 T cell receptor beta chains from one sample sequenced in a study of cytomegalovirus exposure and HLA in healthy donors. In the PCR, 60 Vbeta and 13 Jbeta primers were used. Data came from immunoSEQ multiplex PCR; TCRdb stores just in-frame clones and leaves some out. This sample yields around 160,000 clones, of which 68% are seen a single time; around 3% belongs to the top ten. The material sequenced was PBMCs. The receptor set was obtained from a woman in her 40s in good health and CMV-seropositive.

The chain has TRBV19 and TRBJ1-1; perhaps TRBD1 as D (6 bases). The CDR3 extends over 16 amino acids. CDR1 is LNHDA and CDR2 is SQIVND in the germline V gene (reference sequence). V dropped 2 bases and J dropped 1 base, with 14 bases sitting between them. The CDR3 region is CASSISGASGNTEAFF. Written as DNA, the CDR3 is TGTGCCAGTAGTATATCAGGGGCATCGGGGAACACTGAAGCTTTCTTT.

This clone turned up a few times. The chain joins TRBV5-1 to TRBJ2-7; 7 nucleotides match TRBD1. Germline CDR1 and CDR2: SGHRS and YFSETQ. V gave up 2 bases and J gave up 5 bases; unmatched junction bases: 4. This CDR3 spans 13 amino acids. CDR3 sequence: CASSFGTVNEQYF. The CDR3 region has the DNA TGCGCCAGCAGCTTCGGGACAGTTAACGAGCAGTACTTC.

This chain links TRBV6-6 with TRBJ1-1, with TRBD1 as a possible D gene (5 bases). Trimming left V 6 bases short and J 4 bases short, with 12 bases between. CDR1 is MNHNY and CDR2 is SVGAGI in the germline V gene (reference sequence). This CDR3 is 13 amino acids long. The CDR3: CASSSGGATEAFF. The CDR3 DNA is TGTGCCAGCAGCTCCGGGGGTGCCACTGAAGCTTTCTTT.

This clone was observed a handful of times. The chain has TRBV10-3 and TRBJ1-1; D might be TRBD1 (5 bases). V lost 0 bases, J lost 1 base, and 6 bases lay in between. This CDR3 has 14 residues. Germline loops: CDR1 ENHRY, CDR2 SYGVKD. This CDR3 reads CAISESTGNTEAFF. CDR3 sequence (DNA): TGTGCCATCAGTGAGTCCACAGGGAACACTGAAGCTTTCTTT.

This chain connects TRBV23-1 to TRBJ1-4; TRBD1 is a possible D gene (6 bases). TRBV23-1 is an ORF for which the function is uncertain. Trimming cost V 4 bases and J 6 bases, with 21 bases left between them. The CDR3 length is 17 residues. This CDR3 reads CASSLAGGASCYEKLFF. The CDR3 DNA reads TGCGCCAGCAGTCTCGCGGGGGGGGCGAGCTGTTATGAAAAACTGTTTTTT.

The chain couples TRBV5-1 to TRBJ2-5; weak D call: TRBD1 (5 bases). CDR3 length: 15 amino acids. The germline V gene encodes CDR1 SGHRS and CDR2 YFSETQ. Trimming cost V 0 bases and J 2 bases, with 11 bases left between them. DNA of the CDR3: TGCGCCAGCAGCTTGGCCCTGACAGATCAAGAGACCCAGTACTTC. It translates to CASSLALTDQETQYF.

In regard to this clone: An end of the junction differs from the germline gene, which may be a read error. The V gene is TRBV9, the J gene TRBJ1-5, with D tentatively TRBD1 (5 bases). The CDR3 contains 14 residues. Looked up from germline, CDR1 is SGDLS and CDR2 is YYNGEE. The DNA of the CDR3 is TGTGCCAGCAGCGTAGACGGACACTCTCAGCCCCAGAATTTT. It yields the protein CASSVDGHSQPQNF.

The V gene is TRBV27, the J gene TRBJ1-2, with 9 bases identical to TRBD1. This CDR3 region has 13 residues. Germline CDR1 is MNHEY and CDR2 is SMNVEV (reference sequence). V lost 5 bases, J lost 6 bases, and 4 bases stayed unmatched. The CDR3 DNA sequence: TGTGCCAGCAGTGTCGGACAGGGGAATGGCTACACCTTC. It is translated as CASSVGQGNGYTF.

J is TRBJ2-7 and V is TRBV9, with 12 positions matching TRBD2. CDR3 size: 15 residues. Germline lookup yields CDR1 SGDLS and CDR2 YYNGEE. V shed 4 bases and J 3 bases; nucleotides not matched to a gene: 5. CDR3 amino acids: CASSPRTSGDYEQYF. In DNA, the CDR3 is TGTGCCAGCAGCCCTCGGACTAGCGGGGACTACGAGCAGTACTTC.

This clone has a single count. The CDR3 does not close with the conserved phenylalanine or tryptophan, likely indicating a read error. No DNA is shown, since the ends of the CDR3 on it are uncertain; the CDR3 is the one TCRdb lists. The chain recombines TRBV21-1 with TRBJ1-2. TRBV21-1 is shown as a pseudogene. The CDR3 length equals 9 residues, ends included. CDR3 residues: CASSRGGLI.

This clone has a single count. The chain employs TRBV5-1 and TRBJ2-7; perhaps TRBD2 as D (6 bases). V gave up 4 bases and J gave up 0 bases, with 17 bases separating them. CDR3 length: 16 residues. Per the germline V gene, CDR1 is SGHRS and CDR2 is YFSETQ. This chain's CDR3 is CASSGGSGTSSYEQYF. The CDR3 DNA follows: TGCGCCAGCAGCGGGGGGTCCGGGACTTCCTCCTACGAGCAGTACTTC.

The V gene is TRBV13, the J gene TRBJ2-3; D is unresolved. The CDR3 is 12 amino acids. V gave up 2 bases and J gave up 3 bases, with 3 bases separating them. Germline loops: CDR1 PRHDT, CDR2 FYEKMQ (reference sequence). The DNA of the CDR3 is TGTGCCAGCAGCTTATCTACAGATACGCAGTATTTT. It is translated as CASSLSTDTQYF.

The rearrangement links TRBV6-4 to TRBJ1-2, with TRBD1 identical over 10 bases. Looked up from germline, CDR1 is MRHNA and CDR2 is SNTAGT. The CDR3 runs 13 residues. Losses at the gene ends were 5 bases for V and 5 bases for J; bases not matched to a gene: 2. This chain's CDR3 is CASSLDRGYGYTF. The CDR3 DNA reads TGTGCCAGCAGTCTGGACAGGGGGTATGGCTACACCTTC.